A single sample is the source of the 8 T cell receptor beta chains below, sequenced in a study of post-analysis software for immune sequencing data. Study findings and constraints: A few TRBV segments (TRBV5-6, TRBV5-1 and TRBV20-1 among them) occurred more frequently in patients than in controls.

The antigens these receptors bind are not known. Carried by the TCR beta cDNA libraries were unique molecular identifiers. TCRdb reanalysed the PCR reads using MiXCR and keeps one entry per CDR3 protein. This repertoire shows some 700,000 distinct CDR3 sequences, 59% found once; its top ten account for 11%. Input material: blood. These receptors all stem from a girl aged 2-10 years with multiple sclerosis.

This clonotype has a handful of counts. This chain joins TRBV12-3 or TRBV12-4 and TRBJ2-3; possibly TRBD1 for D (5 bases). This CDR3 comprises 14 residues. Trimming took 6 bases from V and 0 from J, leaving 10 bases between them. In DNA form, the CDR3 reads TGTGCCAGCAGACCCGGACACAGCACAGATACGCAGTATTTT. It yields the protein CASRPGHSTDTQYF.

This clonotype was seen only once. The chain has TRBV5-1 and TRBJ2-3; 8 bases align to TRBD1. V was pared by 0 bases and J by 0 bases, with 9 bases of the junction left unmatched. This CDR3 contains 18 residues. Germline values: CDR1 SGHRS, CDR2 YFSETQ. CDR3 loop: CASSLGQGPSTSTDTQYF. The CDR3 region has the DNA TGCGCCAGCAGCTTGGGACAGGGGCCGAGCACTAGCACAGATACGCAGTATTTT. Complete variable domain (other parts from reference TRBV5-1 and TRBJ2-3): KAGVTQTPRYLIKTRGQQVTLSCSPISGHRSVSWYQQTPGQGLQFLFEYFSETQRNKGNFPGRFSGRQFSNSRSEMNVSTLELGDSALYLCASSLGQGPSTSTDTQYFGPGTRLTVL.

The V and J genes are TRBV14 and TRBJ2-1; 9 bases agree with TRBD2. The CDR3 covers 20 residues. Looked up from germline, CDR1 is SGHDN and CDR2 is FVKESK. The V gene end was trimmed by 4 bases and the J gene end by 0 bases; junction bases not matched to a gene: 16. CDR3 in amino acids: CASSRRLADSIFGSYNEQFF. The CDR3 DNA sequence: TGTGCCAGCAGCCGTCGACTAGCGGACTCCATTTTTGGCTCCTACAATGAGCAGTTCTTC.

The genes are TRBV5-1 and TRBJ2-7, with 7 bases aligning to TRBD2. Germline V CDR1 and CDR2: SGHRS, YFSETQ. V gave up 0 bases and J gave up 5 bases; unmatched junction bases: 5. The CDR3 is made up of 14 amino acids. The CDR3 is CASSLVGGIDEQYF. The CDR3 region has the DNA TGCGCCAGCAGCTTGGTCGGGGGGATCGACGAGCAGTACTTC.

This clonotype appeared a few times. J is TRBJ1-2 and V is TRBV24-1, with 7 bases fitting TRBD1. The CDR3 runs 14 residues. Looked up from germline, CDR1 is KGHDR and CDR2 is SFDVKD. Trimming at V came to 3 bases and at J to 6 bases, leaving 6 bases not matched to a gene. This chain's CDR3 is CATSDPGTVDGYTF. The CDR3 DNA reads TGTGCCACCAGTGATCCCGGGACAGTCGATGGCTACACCTTC.

The chain couples TRBV7-2 to TRBJ2-1; TRBD2 might be the D (6 bases). Germline assignment: CDR1 SGHTA and CDR2 FQGNSA. Trimming removed 3 bases at V and 2 bases at J, with 17 bases between. The CDR3 consists of 17 residues. The CDR3 bases are TGTGCCAGCAGCTTGGGACTTTTAGAACCTCCCTACAATGAGCAGTTCTTC. Its translation is CASSLGLLEPPYNEQFF.

Only one count was recorded for this clonotype. This chain connects TRBV7-9 to TRBJ1-5, with D possibly being TRBD1 (5 bases). Trimming cost V 4 bases and J 0 bases, with 10 bases left between them. The CDR3 spans 15 residues. CDR1 SEHNR and CDR2 FQNEAQ come from the germline V gene (reference sequence). The CDR3 here is CASSSGDHSNQPQHF. CDR3 DNA sequence: TGTGCCAGCAGCTCGGGGGATCATAGCAATCAGCCCCAGCATTTT.

In its sample, this clonotype was seen once. The CDR3 DNA reads as TGTGCCAGCAGCTTAGCGAGACGGGACAGGGGGGGTAGGGAGCAGTTCTTC. Its protein is CASSLARRDRGGREQFF. The rearrangement joins TRBV11-2 to TRBJ2-1; 11 bases map to TRBD1. Trimming at V came to 1 base and at J to 10 bases, leaving 12 bases not matched to a gene. The CDR3 has 17 amino acids. Germline assignment: CDR1 SGHAT and CDR2 FQNNGV. Variable domain in full (rest from reference TRBV11-2 and TRBJ2-1): EAGVAQSPRYKIIEKRQSVAFWCNPISGHATLYWYQQILGQGPKLLIQFQNNGVVDDSQLPKDRFSAERLKGVDSTLKIQPAKLEDSAVYLCASSLARRDRGGREQFFGPGTRLTVL.